Following are 19 T cell receptor beta chains from one sample sequenced in a study of shared clonotypes between healthy human individuals (dated by TCRdb to the early 2020s). The protocol used for the library was the immunoSEQ multiplex PCR assay. The table was pulled from immuneACCESS by TCRdb, which kept in-frame rearrangements only. Such tables lose some clones; where checked, under half of the loss comes from unresolved V genes, and the rest has no known cause. Counted in this sample were 450,000 to 700,000 clones; nearly 97% of them appeared once. About 0.11% of the sample is in the top ten clones. CD8 naive samples were obtained by positive selection for CCR7 among CD45RO-negative cells, yielding a CD45RA+CCR7+ population from which TemRA cells were excluded. Sequenced input: naive CD8+ T cells sorted from blood. Sample cell subset or site, as interpreted from the label and publication: CD45RA+CCR7+. The receptors stem from a woman aged 30 to 39 in good health.

This chain connects TRBV2 to TRBJ2-1; TRBD2 matches 7 bases. Per the germline V gene, CDR1 is SNHLY and CDR2 is FYNNEI. The CDR3 is 16 residues long. V shed 4 bases, J shed 3 bases, and the junction held 9 bases outside the gene matches. CDR3: CASSVLASGYYNEQFF. The CDR3, as DNA: TGTGCCAGCAGTGTTCTGGCTAGCGGATACTACAATGAGCAGTTCTTC.

The genes are TRBV15 and TRBJ2-1; unclear D gene. V lost 0 bases and J 0 bases, leaving 15 bases between the germline ends. Germline CDR1 and CDR2: LNHNV and YYDKDF (reference sequence). The CDR3 runs 18 residues. Written as DNA, the CDR3 is TGTGCCACCAGCAGAGATCTAAGTTGGGCAAGCTCCTACAATGAGCAGTTCTTC. It codes for CATSRDLSWASSYNEQFF. The full variable domain, its missing parts supplied by reference TRBV15 and TRBJ2-1, is DAMVIQNPRYQVTQFGKPVTLSCSQTLNHNVMYWYQQKSSQAPKLLFHYYDKDFNNEADTPDNFQSRRPNTSFCFLDIRSPGLGDTAMYLCATSRDLSWASSYNEQFFGPGTRLTVL.

V is TRBV7-9 and J is TRBJ2-7; TRBD1 or TRBD2 may be the D gene (5 bases each). The CDR3 extends over 17 amino acids. Germline V gives CDR1 SEHNR, CDR2 FQNEAQ (reference sequence). With 5 bases removed from V and 3 bases from J, the gap between germline ends came to 23 bases. CDR3 amino acids: CASSLSGHDTYIYEQYF. The CDR3 DNA sequence: TGTGCCAGCAGCCTAAGCGGACACGACACCTACATCTACGAGCAGTACTTC.

The V call is TRBV28, the J call TRBJ2-1; D is unresolved. Germline loops: CDR1 MDHEN, CDR2 SYDVKM. V was clipped by 7 bases and J by 7 bases, with 5 bases between them. The CDR3 runs to 10 residues. CDR3 DNA: TGTGCCAGCACCGGTAATGAGCAGTTCTTC. Protein product: CASTGNEQFF. The full variable domain, with the rest looked up from reference TRBV28 and TRBJ2-1, is DVKVTQSSRYLVKRTGEKVFLECVQDMDHENMFWYRQDPGLGLRLIYFSYDVKMKEKGDIPEGYSVSREKKERFSLILESASTNQTSMYLCASTGNEQFFGPGTRLTVL.

The chain has TRBV5-1 and TRBJ2-7, with D perhaps matching TRBD1 (6 bases). The germline CDR1 and CDR2 sequences are SGHRS and YFSETQ. Trimming shortened V by 4 bases and J by 2 bases, and 10 bases separated the two germline ends. The CDR3 has 13 amino acids. The CDR3 here is CASSPRQAYEQYF. The DNA for the CDR3 is TGCGCCAGCAGCCCGCGACAGGCCTACGAGCAGTACTTC.

The CDR3 bases are TGTGCCAGCAGCTTGGGGCAGGGAATGAGGAACACCATATATTTT. Protein product: CASSLGQGMRNTIYF. J is TRBJ1-3 and V is TRBV7-6, with D perhaps matching TRBD1 (5 bases). The length of the CDR3 is 15 residues. Trimming left V 3 bases short and J 7 bases short, with 16 bases between. CDR1 SGHVS and CDR2 FNYEAQ come from the germline V gene.

This chain connects TRBV28 to TRBJ1-5; D may be TRBD1 (5 bases). The CDR3 has 11 residues. The V and J ends lost 5 bases and 9 bases respectively, with 8 bases between them. Germline V gene sequence: CDR1 MDHEN, CDR2 SYDVKM. CDR3: CASSIGGPQHF. The CDR3 region has the DNA TGTGCCAGCAGTATTGGGGGGCCCCAGCATTTT.

The chain employs TRBV28 and TRBJ2-2; D is undetermined. The CDR3 runs to 17 residues. Looked up from germline, CDR1 is MDHEN and CDR2 is SYDVKM. Trimming took 4 bases from V and 0 from J, leaving 15 bases between them. CDR3 in DNA: TGTGCCAGCAGTTCGACACGGACGTACTCGAACACCGGGGAGCTGTTTTTT. As protein: CASSSTRTYSNTGELFF.

The count of this clone is one. The chain employs TRBV29-1 and TRBJ2-7; 7 bases map to TRBD2. CDR3 length: 14 residues. Germline loops: CDR1 SQVTM, CDR2 ANQGSEA. The V segment lost 0 bases and the J segment 0 bases; nucleotides outside the gene matches: 2. CDR3: CSVEEGEGSYEQYF. Here the CDR3 DNA reads TGCAGCGTTGAAGAAGGGGAGGGCTCCTACGAGCAGTACTTC.

The chain uses TRBV7-9 and TRBJ2-7; D is possibly TRBD2 (5 bases). This CDR3 has 14 amino acids. Trimming stripped 5 bases from V and 0 bases from J, with 11 bases between. Germline V gives CDR1 SEHNR, CDR2 FQNEAQ (reference sequence). Here the CDR3 reads CASSPRRSSYEQYF. The CDR3 DNA follows: TGTGCCAGCAGCCCAAGGAGGAGCTCCTACGAGCAGTACTTC.

The gene calls are TRBV5-8 and TRBJ2-3; 14 bases are shared with TRBD2. V trimming: 4 bases; J trimming: 4 bases; junction bases outside the gene matches: 5. The germline V gene encodes CDR1 SGHTS and CDR2 YDEGEE. The CDR3 has 16 amino acids. CDR3 sequence: CASSMGLAGEADTQYF. The CDR3 DNA is TGTGCCAGCAGCATGGGACTAGCGGGAGAGGCAGATACGCAGTATTTT.

Here the CDR3 DNA reads TGTGCCAGCAGCTTAAGTTCGGGACCATCCTACGAGCAGTACTTC. As protein: CASSLSSGPSYEQYF. V and J are TRBV13 and TRBJ2-7; possibly TRBD1 or TRBD2 for D (5 bases each). CDR1 and CDR2 (germline): PRHDT, FYEKMQ (reference sequence). CDR3 length equals 15 residues. V lost 2 bases to trimming and J lost 1 base, with 12 bases between them.

The chain has TRBV27 and TRBJ2-7; D tentatively reads TRBD1 or TRBD2 (5 bases each). V shed 2 bases and J shed 6 bases, with 11 bases lying between them. CDR3 length equals 13 residues. Germline CDR1 and CDR2: MNHEY and SMNVEV (reference sequence). Here the CDR3 DNA reads TGTGCCAGCAGTTTAAATGGGGGATTCGAGCAGTACTTC. Protein: CASSLNGGFEQYF.

The chain combines TRBV7-9 with TRBJ2-2; D perhaps matches TRBD2 (6 bases). CDR3 length: 16 amino acids. In germline, CDR1 is SEHNR, CDR2 FQNEAQ (reference sequence). The V and J ends lost 5 bases and 0 bases respectively, with 13 bases between them. The CDR3 region is CASSAIPSANTGELFF. The CDR3 nucleotides read TGTGCCAGCAGCGCAATTCCTAGCGCGAACACCGGGGAGCTGTTTTTT.

This clone occurred a few times. The chain uses TRBV19 and TRBJ2-7; no clear D gene. From germline, CDR1 is LNHDA and CDR2 SQIVND (reference sequence). The V end lost 11 bases, the J end lost 3 bases, and 11 bases lay between the germline ends. The CDR3 is 11 amino acids. Here the CDR3 reads CAVSDGYEQYF. Written as DNA, the CDR3 is TGTGCCGTGTCGGACGGCTACGAGCAGTACTTC.

The rearrangement joins TRBV9 to TRBJ1-1; 7 nucleotides line up with TRBD1. CDR1 is SGDLS and CDR2 is YYNGEE in the germline V gene. J gave up 5 bases and V 4 bases, and 5 bases lay outside the gene matches. The CDR3 totals 13 residues. In nucleotides, the CDR3 is TGTGCCAGCAGCCTTTCAGGGGGGACTGAAGCTTTCTTT. Its translation is CASSLSGGTEAFF. The whole variable domain, filled in from reference TRBV9 and TRBJ1-1, reads DSGVTQTPKHLITATGQRVTLRCSPRSGDLSVYWYQQSLDQGLQFLIQYYNGEERAKGNILERFSAQQFPDLHSELNLSSLELGDSALYFCASSLSGGTEAFFGQGTRLTVV.

This chain connects TRBV10-2 to TRBJ2-3; 9 bases map to TRBD2. The CDR3 has 14 amino acids. The V gene end was trimmed by 8 bases and the J gene end by 2 bases; junction bases not matched to a gene: 5. Germline values: CDR1 WSHSY, CDR2 SAAADI. The CDR3 sequence: CASGGLATTDTQYF. The CDR3 nucleotides read TGCGCCAGCGGAGGACTAGCGACCACAGATACGCAGTATTTT.

The rearrangement uses TRBV11-2 and TRBJ2-1; a possible D gene is TRBD1 (6 bases). This CDR3 spans 19 amino acids. Germline CDR1 SGHAT, CDR2 FQNNGV. Trimming pared 5 bases from V and 5 bases from J, leaving 28 bases between. The CDR3 sequence: CASSPLAGQRGIWDNEQFF. The CDR3 DNA reads as TGTGCCAGCAGCCCCCTTGCAGGACAGAGGGGAATTTGGGACAATGAGCAGTTCTTC.

About this clone: The same CDR3 also results from other DNA sequences found in this sample. The chain joins TRBV7-9 to TRBJ2-7, with 7 bases lining up with TRBD2. The CDR3 contains 14 residues. Germline CDR1 and CDR2: SEHNR and FQNEAQ (reference sequence). Trimming at V came to 1 base and at J to 5 bases, leaving 5 bases not matched to a gene. The DNA of the CDR3 is TGTGCCAGCAGCTTAGTGGGAGGGCCCCACGAGCAGTACTTC. Its protein is CASSLVGGPHEQYF.